These T cell receptor beta chains were read from a single sample in a study of T cells in Graves' hyperthyroidism and ophthalmopathy. TCRdb called the multiplex PCR reads again in MiXCR, with one record for every CDR3 protein. The sample lists hundreds of thousands of distinct CDR3 sequences, approximately 16% occurring once. The sequenced sample consisted of blood. Receptors were obtained from a woman in her thirties or forties with Graves' ophthalmopathy. CDR3s include the opening cysteine and the closing phenylalanine or tryptophan. A D gene is named only where the DNA matches it firmly. The size field is filled for only some rows; it gives once, few, many or a size class.

CDR3 length: 12; J gene: TRBJ2-3; clone size: -; V gene: TRBV12-5; D gene: -; CDR3 DNA: TGTGCTAGTGGACCCTCGTTGAATACGCAGTATTTT; CDR3 protein: CASGPSLNTQYF
CDR3 length: 13; J gene: TRBJ2-7; clone size: -; V gene: TRBV19; D gene: -; CDR3 DNA: TGTGCCAGTGGGACGGGATTAGGCTACGAGCAGTACTTC; CDR3 protein: CASGTGLGYEQYF
CDR3 length: 15; J gene: TRBJ2-3; clone size: -; V gene: TRBV12-3/TRBV12-4; D gene: TRBD2; CDR3 DNA: TGTGCCAGCAGTCCCCGGACTAGCGGGGCCACAGGGCAGTATTTT; CDR3 protein: CASSPRTSGATGQYF
CDR3 length: 15; J gene: TRBJ2-3; clone size: -; V gene: TRBV18; D gene: -; CDR3 DNA: TGTGCCAGCTCACCACCGTCCCGTGCAACAGATACGCAGTATTTT; CDR3 protein: CASSPPSRATDTQYF
CDR3 length: 12; J gene: TRBJ1-2; clone size: -; V gene: TRBV20-1; D gene: -; CDR3 DNA: TGCAGTGCCACCTCGGCCCTTTATGGCTACACCTTC; CDR3 protein: CSATSALYGYTF
CDR3 length: 15; J gene: TRBJ2-1; clone size: many; V gene: TRBV5-1; D gene: -; CDR3 DNA: TGCGCCAGCAGCTTGGAGGCAGGGGTAGACAATGAGCAGTTCTTC; CDR3 protein: CASSLEAGVDNEQFF
CDR3 length: 16; J gene: TRBJ1-5; clone size: many; V gene: TRBV6-5; D gene: TRBD1; CDR3 DNA: TGTGCCAGCAGTTACTCGCGAGGACAGGGTCAACAGCCCCAGCATTTT; CDR3 protein: CASSYSRGQGQQPQHF
CDR3 length: 18; J gene: TRBJ2-1; clone size: -; V gene: TRBV5-1; D gene: TRBD2; CDR3 DNA: TGCGCCAGCAGCCGGACGGGGCTAGCGGGCATCTCCTACAATGAGCAGTTCTTC; CDR3 protein: CASSRTGLAGISYNEQFF
CDR3 length: 14; J gene: TRBJ1-1; clone size: many; V gene: TRBV5-6; D gene: TRBD1; CDR3 DNA: TGTGCCAGCAGCCTCTTGACAGGGGCACTTGAAGCTTTCTTT; CDR3 protein: CASSLLTGALEAFF
CDR3 length: 15; J gene: TRBJ2-1; clone size: many; V gene: TRBV7-9; D gene: TRBD2; CDR3 DNA: TGTGCCAGCAGCTTAGAGCTAGCGGGAGCAGATGAGCAGTTCTTC; CDR3 protein: CASSLELAGADEQFF
CDR3 length: 15; J gene: TRBJ2-1; clone size: many; V gene: TRBV27; D gene: TRBD1; CDR3 DNA: TGTGCCAGCAGTACGGGACAGGGATGGGGTAATGAGCAGTTCTTC; CDR3 protein: CASSTGQGWGNEQFF
CDR3 length: 15; J gene: TRBJ2-1; clone size: few; V gene: TRBV27; D gene: -; CDR3 DNA: TGTGCCAGCAGAAAGGAGGGCCGACCCTACAATGAGCAGTTCTTC; CDR3 protein: CASRKEGRPYNEQFF
CDR3 length: 13; J gene: TRBJ2-4; clone size: -; V gene: TRBV19; D gene: -; CDR3 DNA: TGTGCCAGTAGTGAGGGGAGAGAAAACATTCAGTACTTC; CDR3 protein: CASSEGRENIQYF
CDR3 length: 18; J gene: TRBJ1-2; clone size: -; V gene: TRBV5-1; D gene: TRBD1; CDR3 DNA: TGCGCCAGCAGCTTGGCGGGACAGGGCGTAGATGGTTACTATGGCTACACCTTC; CDR3 protein: CASSLAGQGVDGYYGYTF
CDR3 length: 15; J gene: TRBJ1-1; clone size: few; V gene: TRBV2; D gene: -; CDR3 DNA: TGTGCCAGCAGTGGGGGGGGGGGGTGGGACACTGAAGCTTTCTTT; CDR3 protein: CASSGGGGWDTEAFF
CDR3 length: 18; J gene: TRBJ2-7; clone size: many; V gene: TRBV20-1; D gene: -; CDR3 DNA: TGCAGTGCTAGAGATGGTGGTAGCGGCCCACACTCGCCCTACGAGCAGTACTTC; CDR3 protein: CSARDGGSGPHSPYEQYF
CDR3 length: 17; J gene: TRBJ2-3; clone size: -; V gene: TRBV5-1; D gene: TRBD2; CDR3 DNA: TGCGCCAGCAGCTTGGACGGACTAGCTCGGGCCACAGATACGCAGTATTTT; CDR3 protein: CASSLDGLARATDTQYF
CDR3 length: 15; J gene: TRBJ2-3; clone size: many; V gene: TRBV5-1; D gene: -; CDR3 DNA: TGCGCCAGCAGCTTTCTTTCTCCTAGCACAGATACGCAGTATTTT; CDR3 protein: CASSFLSPSTDTQYF
CDR3 length: 12; J gene: TRBJ1-1; clone size: many; V gene: TRBV20-1; D gene: -; CDR3 DNA: TGCAGTGCCGAGGGCACGAACACTGAAGCTTTCTTT; CDR3 protein: CSAEGTNTEAFF
CDR3 length: 16; J gene: TRBJ2-2; clone size: many; V gene: TRBV2; D gene: TRBD2; CDR3 DNA: TGTGCCAGCAGGGAACTAGCGGGAGTGAAAACCGGGGAGCTGTTTTTT; CDR3 protein: CASRELAGVKTGELFF
CDR3 length: 16; J gene: TRBJ2-3; clone size: many; V gene: TRBV2; D gene: -; CDR3 DNA: TGTGCCAGCAGCCAAGGGCCCGGGACGAGGGAACATACGCAGTATTTT; CDR3 protein: CASSQGPGTREHTQYF
CDR3 length: 15; J gene: TRBJ2-3; clone size: few; V gene: TRBV27; D gene: -; CDR3 DNA: TGTGCCAGCAGTTTGTCCCGAGCTAGCACAGATACGCAGTATTTT; CDR3 protein: CASSLSRASTDTQYF
CDR3 length: 14; J gene: TRBJ2-3; clone size: -; V gene: TRBV20-1; D gene: TRBD1; CDR3 DNA: TGCAGTGCTGGAGGGACAGGACTTATTGATACGCAGTATTTT; CDR3 protein: CSAGGTGLIDTQYF
CDR3 length: 15; J gene: TRBJ2-1; clone size: few; V gene: TRBV6-5; D gene: -; CDR3 DNA: TGTGCCAGCAGGTATAACAGACAGTGGGGCAATGAGCAGTTCTTC; CDR3 protein: CASRYNRQWGNEQFF
CDR3 length: 12; J gene: TRBJ2-1; clone size: -; V gene: TRBV9; D gene: -; CDR3 DNA: TGTGCCTTGGGGGGCCGTCGGGCTGAGCAGTTCTTC; CDR3 protein: CALGGRRAEQFF
CDR3 length: 14; J gene: TRBJ2-5; clone size: few; V gene: TRBV19; D gene: -; CDR3 DNA: TGTGCCAGTAGTCCCACGGGGGGCTACGAGACCCAGTACTTC; CDR3 protein: CASSPTGGYETQYF
CDR3 length: 12; J gene: TRBJ2-7; clone size: many; V gene: TRBV27; D gene: -; CDR3 DNA: TGTGCCACGGGAGACGTTCCGGGGGAGCAGTACTTC; CDR3 protein: CATGDVPGEQYF
CDR3 length: 15; J gene: TRBJ1-2; clone size: many; V gene: TRBV27; D gene: TRBD1; CDR3 DNA: TGTGCCAGCAGTTGGTCCCATACAGGGGACTATGGCTACACCTTC; CDR3 protein: CASSWSHTGDYGYTF
CDR3 length: 16; J gene: TRBJ1-5; clone size: many; V gene: TRBV5-1; D gene: -; CDR3 DNA: TGCGCCAGCAGCTTGGCCCCCCAGGGAGGGGATCAGCCCCAGCATTTT; CDR3 protein: CASSLAPQGGDQPQHF
CDR3 length: 15; J gene: TRBJ1-2; clone size: many; V gene: TRBV7-2; D gene: -; CDR3 DNA: TGTGCCAGCAGTTCGTACAGGGTGGGGGTTAATGGCTACACCTTC; CDR3 protein: CASSSYRVGVNGYTF
CDR3 length: 15; J gene: TRBJ1-2; clone size: -; V gene: TRBV5-1; D gene: TRBD1; CDR3 DNA: TGCGCCAGCAGCTTGGATGGGACAGGGACGATCGGCTACACCTTC; CDR3 protein: CASSLDGTGTIGYTF
CDR3 length: 13; J gene: TRBJ1-3; clone size: -; V gene: TRBV29-1; D gene: -; CDR3 DNA: TGCAGCGTTTCCGGTCTCTCTGGAAACACCATATATTTT; CDR3 protein: CSVSGLSGNTIYF
CDR3 length: 13; J gene: TRBJ1-1; clone size: -; V gene: TRBV19; D gene: -; CDR3 DNA: TGTGCCAGTAGTATGATGGGGAACACTGAAGCTTTCTTT; CDR3 protein: CASSMMGNTEAFF
CDR3 length: 15; J gene: TRBJ2-3; clone size: many; V gene: TRBV2; D gene: TRBD1; CDR3 DNA: TGTGCCAGCAGTAACAACAGGGGGCGGACAGATACGCAGTATTTT; CDR3 protein: CASSNNRGRTDTQYF
CDR3 length: 16; J gene: TRBJ1-2; clone size: many; V gene: TRBV7-2; D gene: -; CDR3 DNA: TGTGCCAGCAGCTTAGATAGGAGAGGGGGGGCCTATGGCTACACCTTC; CDR3 protein: CASSLDRRGGAYGYTF
CDR3 length: 15; J gene: TRBJ2-2; clone size: many; V gene: TRBV11-2; D gene: TRBD1; CDR3 DNA: TGTGCCAGCAGGAACGTCAGGGGGTACACCGGGGAGCTGTTTTTT; CDR3 protein: CASRNVRGYTGELFF
CDR3 length: 15; J gene: TRBJ2-1; clone size: -; V gene: TRBV2; D gene: -; CDR3 DNA: TGTGCCAGGACGGACTACGAAAGCTCCCACAATGAGCAGTTCTTC; CDR3 protein: CARTDYESSHNEQFF